The 28 T cell receptor beta chains below all came from one sample that was sequenced in a study of blood T cells in healthy people across ages. Through a sample-barcoded 5' primer and a J-beta primer mix, a second PCR was run for 7 to 11 cycles. TCRdb fed the 5' RACE reads into MiXCR, producing one record per CDR3 protein. The repertoire includes roughly 1.4 million distinct CDR3 sequences, around 59% of them detected once, and under 8.5% sits in the top ten. Sequencing was performed on blood. The source is a man aged 18 to 30 in good health.

The chain has TRBV4-3 and TRBJ1-2; 9 nucleotides align to TRBD1. This CDR3 is built from 17 residues. From germline, CDR1 is LGHNA and CDR2 YSLEER. The V gene end was trimmed by 3 bases and the J gene end by 2 bases; junction bases not matched to a gene: 10. The CDR3 reads CASSHIITGGANYGYTF. DNA for the CDR3: TGCGCCAGCAGCCATATAATAACAGGGGGCGCGAACTATGGCTACACCTTC.

This clonotype was detected a few times. The V and J genes are TRBV4-1 and TRBJ1-4; 9 nucleotides agree with TRBD1. From germline, CDR1 is MGHRA and CDR2 YSYEKL. V lost 1 base and J lost 7; bases outside the gene matches: 4. The CDR3 totals 15 residues. CDR3 nucleotides: TGCGCCAGCAGCCAAGGGACAGGGGCCGGTGAAAAACTGTTTTTT. Protein product: CASSQGTGAGEKLFF.

This clonotype was detected only once. The gene calls are TRBV9 and TRBJ1-2; D remains unclear. Trimming removed 5 bases at V and 0 bases at J, with 20 bases between. Germline V gene sequence: CDR1 SGDLS, CDR2 YYNGEE. This CDR3 is 17 amino acids long. CDR3 region: CASSKEARALANYGYTF. CDR3 DNA sequence: TGTGCCAGCAGTAAAGAGGCACGCGCCCTAGCTAACTATGGCTACACCTTC.

The rearrangement links TRBV27 to TRBJ2-1; TRBD2 aligns across 11 bases. Germline-derived CDR1 and CDR2 are MNHEY and SMNVEV (reference sequence). V gave up 4 bases and J gave up 7 bases; unmatched junction bases: 3. This CDR3 has 14 amino acids. In DNA form, the CDR3 reads TGTGCCAGCAGTTCGACTAGCGGGATTAATGAGCAGTTCTTC. Amino acid sequence: CASSSTSGINEQFF.

The chain combines TRBV4-3 with TRBJ2-3, with D unclear. This CDR3 is 16 amino acids long. V dropped 1 base and J dropped 0 bases, with 11 bases sitting between them. The germline V gene has CDR1 LGHNA and CDR2 YSLEER. The CDR3 DNA is TGCGCCAGCAGCCAAGGTGGTTACTCTAGCACAGATACGCAGTATTTT. Translation gives CASSQGGYSSTDTQYF.

This clonotype has only a few counts. The chain has TRBV12-3 or TRBV12-4 and TRBJ1-2; no clear D gene. The CDR3 contains 15 residues. V was pared by 6 bases and J by 0 bases, with 14 bases between. CDR3 DNA sequence: TGTGCCAGCAGAAATCTCTCAAGAGCTAACTATGGCTACACCTTC. It yields the protein CASRNLSRANYGYTF.

This clonotype was seen a few times. The chain couples TRBV4-1 to TRBJ2-2; TRBD2 agrees at 7 bases. CDR3 length: 14 residues. CDR1 MGHRA and CDR2 YSYEKL come from the germline V gene. With V trimmed by 2 bases and J by 4 bases, 1 base remained unmatched. CDR3 DNA sequence: TGCGCCAGCAGCCAAAGGGAGGGCACCGGGGAGCTGTTTTTT. Protein: CASSQREGTGELFF.

The chain has TRBV12-5 and TRBJ2-1; D is perhaps TRBD2 (6 bases). The CDR3 covers 13 residues. Germline V lookup: CDR1 LGHNT, CDR2 FRNRAP. The ends were cut back, 2 bases at V and 9 bases at J, with 11 bases in the middle. This CDR3 is CASGLNGGSEQFF. CDR3 bases: TGTGCTAGTGGTTTGAATGGGGGGAGTGAGCAGTTCTTC.

This clonotype was detected a few times. This chain joins TRBV27 and TRBJ2-7; 7 nucleotides align to TRBD2. Trimming at V came to 8 bases and at J to 3 bases, leaving 10 bases not matched to a gene. CDR1 MNHEY and CDR2 SMNVEV come from the germline V gene (reference sequence). CDR3 length equals 14 residues. This chain's CDR3 is CASGSRGEFYEQYF. CDR3 bases: TGTGCCAGCGGATCACGGGGGGAGTTCTACGAGCAGTACTTC.

In this sample, this clonotype turned up once. This chain joins TRBV10-3 and TRBJ2-5; D call uncertain. Near its end, the DNA agrees better with TRBJ2-7, so the J call may be wrong. This CDR3 is 14 amino acids long. CDR1 ENHRY and CDR2 SYGVKD come from the germline V gene. CDR3 residues: CAIKKMDGTYEQYF. The CDR3 nucleotides are TGTGCCATCAAGAAAATGGATGGGACCTACGAGCAGTACTTC.

This chain joins TRBV21-1 and TRBJ2-5; the D segment call TRBD2 is taken from the table without a DNA check. TRBV21-1 is noted as a pseudogene. This CDR3 comprises 15 residues. CDR3 sequence reads: CASSPGPQAQETQYF. In DNA form, the CDR3 reads TGTGCCAGCAGCCCAGGGCCCCAGGCCCAAGAGACCCAGTACTTC.

V usage is TRBV7-9 and J usage is TRBJ1-1; D is undetermined. The germline V gene encodes CDR1 SEHNR and CDR2 FQNEAQ (reference sequence). V shed 5 bases and J shed 4 bases, with 8 bases lying between them. This CDR3 has 12 residues. CDR3 loop: CASSHGLTEAFF. The CDR3 DNA follows: TGTGCCAGCAGCCATGGCCTCACTGAAGCTTTCTTT. Filled out from reference TRBV7-9 and TRBJ1-1, the complete variable domain reads DTGVSQNPRHKITKRGQNVTFRCDPISEHNRLYWYRQTLGQGPEFLTYFQNEAQLEKSRLLSDRFSAERPKGSFSTLEIQRTEQGDSAMYLCASSHGLTEAFFGQGTRLTVV.

The V and J genes are TRBV30 and TRBJ1-1, with D maybe TRBD1 (5 bases). The CDR3 extends over 11 amino acids. The V gene's germline CDR1 is GTSNPN and CDR2 SVGIG (reference sequence). The ends were cut back, 8 bases at V and 5 bases at J, with 12 bases in the middle. The CDR3 nucleotides read TGTGCCGGGGCTAGGAATACTGAAGCTTTCTTT. Protein sequence: CAGARNTEAFF.

Comment on this clonotype: The CDR3 end shows no conserved phenylalanine or tryptophan, and so a read error is likely. The chain combines TRBV27 with TRBJ2-5; maybe TRBD2 (6 bases). Trimming cost V 2 bases and J 4 bases, with 14 bases left between them. The CDR3 consists of 15 residues. Per germline, CDR1 MNHEY and CDR2 SMNVEV (reference sequence). CDR3 sequence: CASSLVGGTPETQYY. DNA for the CDR3: TGTGCCAGCAGTTTAGTGGGAGGCACCCCAGAGACCCAGTACTAC.

In its sample, this clonotype was seen a few times. The rearrangement links TRBV4-1 to TRBJ2-3, with D perhaps TRBD1 (6 bases). The germline V gene has CDR1 MGHRA and CDR2 YSYEKL. The V end was cut by 0 bases, the J end by 4 bases, with 20 bases between. This CDR3 is 18 amino acids long. CDR3 residues: CASSQDPGQGSMSDTQYF. DNA of the CDR3: TGCGCCAGCAGCCAAGATCCCGGCCAGGGGAGTATGTCAGATACGCAGTATTTT.

The CDR3 region has the DNA TGTGCCAGCAGCTTGTTCAGGGGTTACGAGCAGTACTTC. It is translated as CASSLFRGYEQYF. The V gene is TRBV7-2, the J gene TRBJ2-7; tentatively, D is TRBD1 (6 bases). The CDR3 has 13 amino acids. The germline CDR1 and CDR2 sequences are SGHTA and FQGNSA. V was pared by 3 bases and J by 4 bases, with 10 bases between.

The rearrangement uses TRBV24-1 and TRBJ2-7; the D gene is possibly TRBD1 (5 bases). Trimming took 4 bases from V and 6 from J, leaving 9 bases between them. CDR3 length equals 12 residues. In germline, CDR1 is KGHDR, CDR2 SFDVKD. The CDR3 spells CATSDLTGEQYF. The CDR3 region has the DNA TGTGCCACCAGTGACCTTACAGGCGAGCAGTACTTC.

The chain joins TRBV24-1 to TRBJ2-5; D is perhaps TRBD1 (5 bases). Germline loops: CDR1 KGHDR, CDR2 SFDVKD. The V and J ends lost 2 bases and 11 bases respectively, with 14 bases between them. The CDR3 is 13 amino acids. The CDR3 coding sequence is TGTGCCACCAGTGATTCCCCGCAGGGCGAACAGTACTTC. This translates into CATSDSPQGEQYF.

This chain links TRBV3-1 with TRBJ2-5, with D maybe TRBD2 (5 bases). Germline CDR1 reads LGHDT; CDR2 reads YNNKEL (reference sequence). V was shortened by 4 bases and J by 4 bases, with 16 bases between the two germline ends. This CDR3 comprises 15 residues. The CDR3 DNA reads TGTGCCAGCAGCCCTGGACCCGGGGTGGGAGAGACCCAGTACTTC. It yields the protein CASSPGPGVGETQYF.

This clonotype showed up just a few times. The genes are TRBV28 and TRBJ2-3; 12 nucleotides line up with TRBD1. J gave up 5 bases and V 7 bases, and 10 bases lay outside the gene matches. There are 16 residues in the CDR3. The germline gives CDR1 MDHEN, CDR2 SYDVKM. CDR3 DNA: TGTGCCAGCACCCTGTCGGGACAGGGGGCATTAGATACGCAGTATTTT. Its translation is CASTLSGQGALDTQYF.

This clonotype was counted between two and nine times. This chain joins TRBV12-3 or TRBV12-4 and TRBJ2-3; weak D call: TRBD2 (6 bases). The CDR3 totals 14 residues. The germline V and J ends were trimmed by 8 bases and 2 bases, with 14 bases remaining between them. In DNA, the CDR3 is TGTGCCAGCGGTAGCGGAATACCCACAGATACGCAGTATTTT. Its protein is CASGSGIPTDTQYF.

In this sample, this clonotype turned up a few times. The chain combines TRBV27 with TRBJ2-6; D tentatively reads TRBD1 or TRBD2 (6 bases each). The CDR3 consists of 16 residues. The V end lost 1 base, the J end lost 2 bases, and 9 bases lay between the germline ends. Germline V gene data show CDR1 as MNHEY and CDR2 as SMNVEV (reference sequence). In nucleotides, the CDR3 is TGTGCCAGCAGTTTATACGGGGGCACTGGGGCCAACGTCCTGACTTTC. Protein product: CASSLYGGTGANVLTF.

V and J are TRBV28 and TRBJ1-2; the match to TRBD1 covers 9 bases. The CDR3 has 15 amino acids. V dropped 5 bases and J dropped 5; count of bases not matched to a gene: 9. Germline V lookup: CDR1 MDHEN, CDR2 SYDVKM. Here the CDR3 reads CASSTRTGDLYGYTF. CDR3 nucleotide sequence: TGTGCCAGCAGTACCAGGACAGGGGACCTATATGGCTACACCTTC.

The V call is TRBV6-4, the J call TRBJ2-5; D not resolved. Germline values: CDR1 MRHNA, CDR2 SNTAGT. Trimming cost V 3 bases and J 11 bases, with 16 bases left between them. The CDR3 is 13 residues long. DNA of the CDR3: TGTGCCAGCAGTGAGGATTTCTCGGATGAGCAGTACTTC. Its protein product is CASSEDFSDEQYF.

The chain couples TRBV5-6 to TRBJ2-7; the match to TRBD1 covers 8 bases. The end of the DNA aligns better with TRBJ2-5, so the J call may be wrong. Germline CDR1 is SGHDT and CDR2 is YYEEEE. The CDR3 totals 16 residues. CDR3 DNA: TGTGCCAGCAGCTTGGCCAAGGACAGGGTAGCGGAGACCCAGTACTTC. Translating it yields CASSLAKDRVAETQYF.

J is TRBJ2-1 and V is TRBV11-2; D gene ambiguous. Trimming removed 0 bases from V and 3 bases from J, with 9 bases in between. Germline CDR1 is SGHAT and CDR2 is FQNNGV. The CDR3 runs 15 residues. The CDR3 is CASSLDSTRYNEQFF. Written as DNA, the CDR3 is TGTGCCAGCAGCTTAGATTCGACACGCTACAATGAGCAGTTCTTC.

This clonotype was seen more than once but under ten times. This chain links TRBV13 with TRBJ2-3, with 12 bases matching TRBD2. The CDR3 loop spans 18 amino acids. CDR1 PRHDT and CDR2 FYEKMQ come from the germline V gene (reference sequence). The V and J ends lost 4 bases and 2 bases, in that order; junction bases with no gene match: 10. In DNA form, the CDR3 reads TGTGCCAGCAGCTCAGGACTAGCGGGGAATGGGAACACAGATACGCAGTATTTT. It codes for CASSSGLAGNGNTDTQYF.

This chain connects TRBV4-1 to TRBJ2-1; TRBD2 might be the D (5 bases). The V and J ends lost 8 bases and 4 bases respectively, with 12 bases between them. This CDR3 spans 13 amino acids. Germline V lookup: CDR1 MGHRA, CDR2 YSYEKL. CDR3 DNA sequence: TGCGCCAGCGGATGGGAGAGGTACAATGAGCAGTTCTTC. It encodes CASGWERYNEQFF.